The rows below give T cell receptor beta chains drawn from one sample of a study of blood T cell repertoires in COVID-19. The data were produced by immunoSEQ multiplex PCR, yet TCRdb's version contains in-frame clones alone and is incomplete. The sample includes about 120,000 clones, 87% of them seen just once. Sequencing was done on a sample of peripheral blood. The receptors shown here come from a woman aged 45-65 years with acute or convalescent COVID-19. CDR3s include the opening cysteine and the closing phenylalanine or tryptophan. D genes are given only for firm matches. Size is omitted from some rows. Given values are once, few, many or a class for expanded clones.

d_gene: TRBD2; j_gene: TRBJ2-7; v_gene: TRBV5-4; abundance: NA; CDR3aa: CASTTGGGYEQYF; CDR3nt: TGTGCCAGCACCACCGGGGGGGGCTACGAGCAGTACTTC
d_gene: TRBD1; j_gene: TRBJ1-2; v_gene: TRBV18; abundance: NA; CDR3aa: CASSLSLDRSGYGYTF; CDR3nt: TGTGCCAGCTCACTATCTCTGGACAGGTCGGGCTATGGCTACACCTTC
d_gene: TRBD1; j_gene: TRBJ1-4; v_gene: TRBV14; abundance: NA; CDR3aa: CASSQLQGMGEKLFF; CDR3nt: TGTGCCAGCAGCCAACTACAGGGGATGGGTGAAAAACTGTTTTTT
d_gene: TRBD2; j_gene: TRBJ2-7; v_gene: TRBV15; abundance: NA; CDR3aa: CATSTALAGAYEQYF; CDR3nt: TGTGCCACCAGCACGGCGCTAGCGGGGGCCTACGAGCAGTACTTC
d_gene: TRBD1; j_gene: TRBJ1-1; v_gene: TRBV7-2; abundance: NA; CDR3aa: CASSSTGAPSWEAFF; CDR3nt: TGTGCCAGCAGCTCGACAGGGGCGCCCAGCTGGGAAGCTTTCTTT
d_gene: TRBD2; j_gene: TRBJ2-1; v_gene: TRBV5-1; abundance: NA; CDR3aa: CASSYGGSGSSNEQFF; CDR3nt: TGCGCCAGCAGCTACGGGGGGTCCGGGAGCTCCAATGAGCAGTTCTTC
d_gene: TRBD2; j_gene: TRBJ2-7; v_gene: TRBV18; abundance: NA; CDR3aa: CASSPSSGTYEQYF; CDR3nt: TGTGCCAGCTCACCTTCTAGCGGGACCTACGAGCAGTACTTC
d_gene: NA; j_gene: TRBJ1-4; v_gene: TRBV24-1; abundance: NA; CDR3aa: CATSAGEANEKLFF; CDR3nt: TGTGCCACCAGTGCCGGGGAGGCTAATGAAAAACTGTTTTTT
d_gene: TRBD1; j_gene: TRBJ1-1; v_gene: TRBV2; abundance: NA; CDR3aa: CASSDGDTGARNTEAFF; CDR3nt: TGTGCCAGCAGCGATGGAGATACAGGGGCGAGGAACACTGAAGCTTTCTTT
d_gene: NA; j_gene: TRBJ2-1; v_gene: TRBV12-3/TRBV12-4; abundance: NA; CDR3aa: CASSLARAYEQFF; CDR3nt: TGTGCCAGCAGTTTAGCCAGGGCTTATGAGCAGTTCTTC
d_gene: NA; j_gene: TRBJ2-2; v_gene: TRBV6-5; abundance: NA; CDR3aa: CASSYLNTGELFF; CDR3nt: TGTGCCAGCAGTTATCTTAACACCGGGGAGCTGTTTTTT
d_gene: TRBD2; j_gene: TRBJ2-1; v_gene: TRBV10-2; abundance: NA; CDR3aa: CASSEAGGSYNEQFF; CDR3nt: TGCGCCAGCAGTGAGGCGGGGGGGTCCTACAATGAGCAGTTCTTC
d_gene: NA; j_gene: TRBJ1-1; v_gene: TRBV6-2/TRBV6-3; abundance: NA; CDR3aa: CASSLTSDRMNTEAFF; CDR3nt: TGTGCCAGCAGTTTGACTTCAGACAGGATGAACACTGAAGCTTTCTTT
d_gene: NA; j_gene: TRBJ1-1; v_gene: TRBV5-1; abundance: once; CDR3aa: CASLGQRNTEAFF; CDR3nt: TGCGCCAGCTTAGGACAGAGGAACACTGAAGCTTTCTTT
d_gene: TRBD1; j_gene: TRBJ1-2; v_gene: TRBV29-1; abundance: NA; CDR3aa: CSVVGQGAWGYTF; CDR3nt: TGCAGCGTTGTAGGACAGGGGGCTTGGGGCTACACCTTC
d_gene: NA; j_gene: TRBJ1-2; v_gene: TRBV30; abundance: NA; CDR3aa: CAWIRGFYGYTF; CDR3nt: TGTGCCTGGATAAGGGGCTTCTATGGCTACACCTTC
d_gene: NA; j_gene: TRBJ1-5; v_gene: TRBV30; abundance: NA; CDR3aa: CAWSRGGVEVGWPQHF; CDR3nt: TGTGCCTGGAGCAGAGGGGGAGTAGAGGTCGGATGGCCCCAGCATTTT
d_gene: TRBD2; j_gene: TRBJ2-3; v_gene: TRBV7-2; abundance: NA; CDR3aa: CASSLTSGGRTDTQYF; CDR3nt: TGTGCCAGCAGCTTGACTAGCGGGGGAAGAACAGATACGCAGTATTTT
d_gene: TRBD2; j_gene: TRBJ2-1; v_gene: TRBV3-1/TRBV3-2; abundance: NA; CDR3aa: CASSPSGTSGGGEQFF; CDR3nt: TGTGCCAGCAGCCCATCCGGGACTAGCGGGGGGGGTGAGCAGTTCTTC
d_gene: TRBD1; j_gene: TRBJ2-2; v_gene: TRBV7-9; abundance: NA; CDR3aa: CASSLNRGPTGELFF; CDR3nt: TGTGCCAGCAGCCTTAACAGGGGGCCCACCGGGGAGCTGTTTTTT
d_gene: NA; j_gene: TRBJ2-3; v_gene: TRBV7-2; abundance: NA; CDR3aa: CASSLMALPGMDTQYF; CDR3nt: TGTGCCAGCAGCTTAATGGCATTGCCAGGGATGGATACGCAGTATTTT
d_gene: NA; j_gene: TRBJ1-5; v_gene: TRBV5-1; abundance: few; CDR3aa: CASSLARVSSNQPQHF; CDR3nt: TGCGCCAGCAGCTTGGCCAGGGTAAGTAGCAATCAGCCCCAGCATTTT
d_gene: NA; j_gene: TRBJ1-1; v_gene: TRBV25-1; abundance: NA; CDR3aa: CASSEYEGSAFF; CDR3nt: TGTGCCAGCAGTGAATATGAAGGGAGCGCTTTCTTT
d_gene: NA; j_gene: TRBJ1-1; v_gene: TRBV4-1; abundance: NA; CDR3aa: CASSQSGAEAFF; CDR3nt: TGCGCCAGCAGCCAAAGCGGGGCTGAAGCTTTCTTT
d_gene: TRBD1; j_gene: TRBJ2-1; v_gene: TRBV11-2; abundance: NA; CDR3aa: CASSLLATGTNEQFF; CDR3nt: TGTGCCAGCAGCTTACTCGCGACAGGGACGAATGAGCAGTTCTTC
d_gene: NA; j_gene: TRBJ2-5; v_gene: TRBV5-1; abundance: NA; CDR3aa: CASSLAAGPQETQYF; CDR3nt: TGCGCCAGCAGCTTGGCCGCAGGGCCCCAAGAGACCCAGTACTTC
d_gene: NA; j_gene: TRBJ2-3; v_gene: TRBV15; abundance: NA; CDR3aa: CATSRDLGTQYF; CDR3nt: TGTGCCACCAGCAGAGACCTAGGCACGCAGTATTTT
d_gene: NA; j_gene: TRBJ2-5; v_gene: TRBV11-2; abundance: once; CDR3aa: CASSFGGIETQYF; CDR3nt: TGTGCCAGCAGCTTCGGGGGAATAGAGACCCAGTACTTC
d_gene: NA; j_gene: TRBJ1-2; v_gene: TRBV7-6; abundance: NA; CDR3aa: CASSARTDSNYGYTF; CDR3nt: TGTGCCAGCAGCGCCCGGACAGACTCTAACTATGGCTACACCTTC
d_gene: NA; j_gene: TRBJ1-3; v_gene: TRBV2; abundance: NA; CDR3aa: CASSEVRVSGNTIYF; CDR3nt: TGTGCCAGCAGTGAGGTCCGGGTATCTGGAAACACCATATATTTT
d_gene: NA; j_gene: TRBJ1-1; v_gene: TRBV29-1; abundance: NA; CDR3aa: CSVVDSSTEAFF; CDR3nt: TGCAGCGTCGTGGACAGCAGCACTGAAGCTTTCTTT
d_gene: TRBD1; j_gene: TRBJ2-5; v_gene: TRBV18; abundance: NA; CDR3aa: CASSPFDRGETQYF; CDR3nt: TGTGCCAGCTCACCCTTCGACAGGGGAGAGACCCAGTACTTC
d_gene: NA; j_gene: TRBJ1-2; v_gene: TRBV7-2; abundance: NA; CDR3aa: CASSFSSGDGYLGYTF; CDR3nt: TGTGCCAGCAGCTTCTCTTCGGGGGACGGCTATTTAGGCTACACCTTC